This is a list of T cell receptor beta chains from one sample in a study of T-cell reconstitution after alpha-beta-depleted transplantation in children. TCRdb redid the calling of the PCR reads with MiXCR, one entry per CDR3 protein. The table has some 200,000 distinct CDR3 sequences, roughly 8.1% seen once. The specimen was PBMCs, mostly from graft donor cells, collected 360 days after TCRalphabeta/CD19-depleted stem cell transplant. All receptors derive from a male patient under 10 years old who had a stem cell transplant for acute myeloid leukemia, so the T cells may come from the graft donor. Each CDR3 is given with its conserved first and last residue. The D gene is left open where the match is weak. Clone size is not always given. Where it is, it says once, few, many or a class for expanded clones.

abundance | len | j_gene | v_gene | d_gene | CDR3aa | CDR3nt
many | 15 | TRBJ2-3 | TRBV5-6 | TRBD2 | CASSLYGTSLYTQYF | TGTGCCAGCAGCTTGTACGGGACTAGTCTCTATACGCAGTATTTT
- | 17 | TRBJ2-1 | TRBV5-1 | TRBD2 | CASSLEGTSGRASEQFF | TGCGCCAGCAGCTTGGAGGGAACTAGCGGGAGGGCCTCTGAGCAGTTCTTC
many | 14 | TRBJ2-4 | TRBV5-1 | TRBD2 | CASSLYQRENIQYF | TGCGCCAGCAGCTTATACCAGCGGGAGAACATTCAGTACTTC
- | 16 | TRBJ2-7 | TRBV12-5 | - | CASGFDRGSATYEQYF | TGTGCTAGTGGTTTCGACCGGGGTAGCGCTACCTACGAGCAGTACTTC
many | 13 | TRBJ2-5 | TRBV20-1 | - | CSARAPVQETQYF | TGCAGTGCTAGAGCGCCGGTACAAGAGACCCAGTACTTC
many | 16 | TRBJ1-1 | TRBV4-2 | TRBD1 | CASSQDRTGGKTEAFF | TGTGCCAGCAGCCAAGACCGGACAGGGGGAAAGACTGAAGCTTTCTTT
- | 13 | TRBJ2-7 | TRBV20-1 | - | CSALEWTDYEQYF | TGCAGTGCCCTGGAGTGGACCGACTACGAGCAGTACTTC
- | 12 | TRBJ2-1 | TRBV4-3 | TRBD2 | CASSHGGGGQFF | TGCGCCAGCAGCCACGGGGGGGGAGGGCAGTTCTTC
- | 14 | TRBJ2-5 | TRBV5-1 | - | CASSSGRGIETQYF | TGCGCCAGCAGCTCAGGAAGGGGGATAGAGACCCAGTACTTC
once | 18 | TRBJ2-3 | TRBV7-6 | TRBD2 | CASSLRPGLAGLTDTQYF | TGTGCCAGCAGCTTACGTCCGGGACTAGCGGGGCTCACAGATACGCAGTATTTT
many | 15 | TRBJ2-3 | TRBV5-1 | TRBD1 | CASSKGQGATDTQYF | TGCGCCAGCAGCAAGGGACAGGGGGCGACAGATACGCAGTATTTT
- | 13 | TRBJ2-1 | TRBV12-5 | - | CASVEGHHNEQFF | TGTGCTAGTGTGGAGGGCCATCACAATGAGCAGTTCTTC
many | 13 | TRBJ2-3 | TRBV14 | - | CARSGVPTDTQYF | TGTGCCAGATCAGGAGTCCCCACAGATACGCAGTATTTT
many | 13 | TRBJ2-2 | TRBV10-3 | TRBD1 | CAIGTGRSGELFF | TGTGCCATTGGGACAGGGCGATCCGGGGAGCTGTTTTTT
few | 13 | TRBJ2-7 | TRBV29-1 | - | CSVDGVGGYEQYF | TGCAGCGTTGATGGAGTGGGGGGCTACGAGCAGTACTTC
many | 15 | TRBJ2-1 | TRBV20-1 | - | CSATGGGGSYNEQFF | TGCAGTGCTACCGGAGGAGGGGGCTCCTACAATGAGCAGTTCTTC
- | 17 | TRBJ2-1 | TRBV11-2 | TRBD2 | CASSFLQAASGAAEQFF | TGTGCCAGCAGCTTCCTACAGGCGGCTAGCGGGGCGGCTGAGCAGTTCTTC
few | 14 | TRBJ2-4 | TRBV19 | TRBD1 | CASSLPRQGGIQYF | TGTGCCAGTAGTCTCCCACGACAGGGTGGCATTCAGTACTTC
many | 16 | TRBJ1-3 | TRBV10-2 | - | CASSEGWGDSGNTIYF | TGCGCCAGCAGTGAAGGCTGGGGCGACTCTGGAAACACCATATATTTT
few | 16 | TRBJ1-3 | TRBV25-1 | - | CASSEGRAVSGNTIYF | TGTGCCAGCAGTGAAGGCCGGGCGGTCTCTGGAAACACCATATATTTT
few | 15 | TRBJ2-1 | TRBV12-3/TRBV12-4 | - | CASSLGTAWGNEQFF | TGTGCCAGCAGTTTAGGCACAGCCTGGGGCAATGAGCAGTTCTTC
many | 11 | TRBJ2-1 | TRBV29-1 | - | CSVEKGNEQFF | TGCAGCGTTGAAAAGGGCAATGAGCAGTTCTTC